These T cell receptor beta chains were read from a single sample in a study of B cell selection in AIRE deficiency. Assay: immunoSEQ multiplex PCR; the TCRdb copy retains only in-frame clones and omits some. The sample records 20,000 to 30,000 clones, about 90% being singletons. Material: CD4+CD25+ Tregs sorted from PBMCs. The origin of the receptors is a human donor in good health. Both conserved end residues are part of each CDR3.

TRBV11-2 13 CASSLAPNQPQHF
TRBV15 15 CATSRAPTGLYGYTF
TRBV27 16 CASSSSRLGQGHEQYF
TRBV5-6 17 CASSLATGISNNSPLHF
TRBV6-1 15 CASSGGRATNEKLFF
TRBV2 17 CASKKLPGLAGLETQYF
TRBV7-9 16 CASSSGLLSSYNEQFF
TRBV27 16 CASSFPTGPLNSPLHF
TRBV11-2 15 CASSLRLAGTDTQYF
TRBV6-1 16 CASSASGQGAKNIQYF
TRBV18 12 CASSPGRPEAFF
TRBV27 13 CASSVRGISEQYF
TRBV18 16 CASSPAGETNTGELFF
TRBV5-1 13 CASSPTANYGYTF
TRBV6-5 15 CASRSITGTGIPITF
TRBV2 15 CASSVPSLYQETQYF
TRBV10-3 18 CAISEGTSGGAYTDTQYF
TRBV7-7 14 CASSLTGTNSPLHF
TRBV4-3 15 CASSQDRNRRETQYF
TRBV10-3 12 CAISGGTDTQYF
TRBV12-5 15 CASGSVSGGYNEQFF
TRBV7-2 16 CASSWGGVSNNSPLHF
TRBV15 14 CATSSGRLNEKLFF